This passage covers 7 T cell receptor beta chains from one sample sequenced in a study of cytomegalovirus exposure and HLA in healthy donors. PCR primers comprised 60 Vbeta and 13 Jbeta primers. Generated by immunoSEQ multiplex PCR, the TCRdb table keeps only in-frame clones and is missing some. The data contain about 180,000 clones, 80% of them singletons. Sequencing was carried out using PBMCs. Every receptor here comes from a man aged 35 to 55 in good health and CMV-seronegative.

This rearrangement joins TRBV7-9 to TRBJ2-2; D is possibly TRBD2 (7 bases). The CDR3 totals 17 residues. The germline V and J ends were trimmed by 5 bases and 6 bases, with 22 bases remaining between them. CDR1 and CDR2 from the germline V gene are SEHNR and FQNEAQ (reference sequence). The CDR3 DNA sequence: TGTGCCAGCAGCCTCCGAGGGGGGGTACGGGACTCCGGGGAGCTGTTTTTT. It yields the protein CASSLRGGVRDSGELFF.

V gene TRBV4-3 combines with J gene TRBJ2-7; 7 bases are a match to TRBD1. V trimming: 4 bases; J trimming: 4 bases; junction bases outside the gene matches: 7. The CDR3 has 14 amino acids. Germline V gene lookup returns CDR1 LGHNA and CDR2 YSLEER. CDR3 bases: TGCGCCAGCAGCCCCGACAGGGCCTTGTACGAGCAGTACTTC. It translates to CASSPDRALYEQYF.

The chain has TRBV27 and TRBJ1-1; the D gene is possibly TRBD1 (6 bases). V dropped 0 bases and J dropped 4 bases, with 12 bases sitting between them. The germline gives CDR1 MNHEY, CDR2 SMNVEV (reference sequence). The CDR3 spans 15 residues. This CDR3 is CASSLSLGASTEAFF. The CDR3, as DNA: TGTGCCAGCAGTTTATCGCTGGGGGCTAGCACTGAAGCTTTCTTT.

This clone showed up just a few times. The V and J genes are TRBV7-8 and TRBJ1-2; D not resolved. The CDR3 has 11 amino acids. The V gene's germline CDR1 is SGHVS and CDR2 FQNEAQ. Between the trimmed V and J ends, which lost 4 bases and 7 bases, there was a span of 7 bases. CDR3 DNA sequence: TGTGCCAGCAGCTCGGGAGGTGGCTACACCTTC. This translates into CASSSGGGYTF.

The chain recombines TRBV28 with TRBJ1-3; D gene ambiguous. In germline, CDR1 is MDHEN, CDR2 SYDVKM. The CDR3 has 16 residues. Between the trimmed V and J ends, which lost 4 bases and 0 bases, there was a span of 13 bases. CDR3 DNA: TGTGCCAGCAGTTCGGGGATTGCTTTCTCTGGAAACACCATATATTTT. This sequence encodes CASSSGIAFSGNTIYF.

The chain combines TRBV6-4 with TRBJ1-1, with a possible D match to TRBD1 (6 bases). V lost 6 bases, J lost 6 bases, and 17 bases lay in between. The CDR3 consists of 14 residues. The germline V gene encodes CDR1 MRHNA and CDR2 SNTAGT. The CDR3 DNA reads TGTGCCAGCAGCTCCGGGACACCCGGGGCTGAAGCTTTCTTT. As protein: CASSSGTPGAEAFF.

V gene TRBV11-1 combines with J gene TRBJ2-3; possible D gene TRBD2, 5 bases. Trimming shortened V by 2 bases and J by 6 bases, and 15 bases separated the two germline ends. Germline-derived CDR1 and CDR2 are SGHAT and FQDESV (reference sequence). The CDR3 runs 15 residues. CDR3 protein: CASSLMGWAGDTQYF. The DNA for the CDR3 is TGTGCCAGCAGCTTAATGGGATGGGCGGGTGATACGCAGTATTTT.